The clone carrying this TCR beta chain came up many times. Its specificity is not known. These data belong to a study of T cells in Graves' hyperthyroidism and ophthalmopathy. For the study at large: Peripheral blood collection took place at initial diagnosis, before any treatment. Whole-study results and caveats: Most thyroid clonotypes expanded above 0.001 were also detected in blood.

CDR1 is SGHVS and CDR2 is FNYEAQ in the germline V gene. The V end lost 5 bases, the J end lost 3 bases, and 16 bases lay between the germline ends. The CDR3 runs to 15 residues. Amplification yielded TCR beta CDR3 regions, with RNA transcripts as the source. Researchers ran a first-round RT-PCR on the TCR CDR3 using the HTBI primer set. TCRdb passed the multiplex PCR reads through MiXCR, listing each CDR3 protein once. The data contain around 420,000 distinct CDR3 sequences, approximately 15% of them seen just once; the ten biggest clones take up roughly 4.8%. What was sequenced was blood. The rearrangement joins TRBV7-6 to TRBJ1-1, with D hard to call. The origin of this receptor is a woman between 18 and 30 years old with Graves' hyperthyroidism. The CDR3: CASSPSDRSDTEAFF. For the CDR3, the DNA is TGTGCCAGCAGCCCCTCTGACCGGTCGGACACTGAAGCTTTCTTT.